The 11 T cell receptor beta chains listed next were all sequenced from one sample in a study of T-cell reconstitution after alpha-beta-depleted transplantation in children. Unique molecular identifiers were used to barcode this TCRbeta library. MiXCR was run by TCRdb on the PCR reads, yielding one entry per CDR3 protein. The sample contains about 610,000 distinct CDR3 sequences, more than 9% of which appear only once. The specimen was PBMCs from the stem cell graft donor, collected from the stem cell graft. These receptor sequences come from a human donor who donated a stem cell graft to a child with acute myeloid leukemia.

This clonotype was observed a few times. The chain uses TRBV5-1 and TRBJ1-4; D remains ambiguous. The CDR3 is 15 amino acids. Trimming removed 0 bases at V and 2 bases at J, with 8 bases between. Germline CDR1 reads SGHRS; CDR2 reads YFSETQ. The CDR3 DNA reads TGCGCCAGCAGCTTGGTGGCCAGTACTAATGAAAAACTGTTTTTT. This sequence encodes CASSLVASTNEKLFF.

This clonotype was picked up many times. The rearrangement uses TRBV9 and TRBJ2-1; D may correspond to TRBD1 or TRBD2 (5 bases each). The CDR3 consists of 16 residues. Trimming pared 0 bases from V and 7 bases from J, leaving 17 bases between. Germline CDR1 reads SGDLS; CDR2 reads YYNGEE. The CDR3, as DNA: TGTGCCAGCAGCGTAGGGGGTACTACGAGGGGAAATGAGCAGTTCTTC. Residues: CASSVGGTTRGNEQFF.

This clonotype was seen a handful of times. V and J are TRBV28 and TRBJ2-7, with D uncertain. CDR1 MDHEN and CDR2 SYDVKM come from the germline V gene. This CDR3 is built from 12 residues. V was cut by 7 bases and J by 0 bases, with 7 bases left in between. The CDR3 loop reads CASTISSYEQYF. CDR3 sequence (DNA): TGTGCCAGCACGATAAGCTCCTACGAGCAGTACTTC.

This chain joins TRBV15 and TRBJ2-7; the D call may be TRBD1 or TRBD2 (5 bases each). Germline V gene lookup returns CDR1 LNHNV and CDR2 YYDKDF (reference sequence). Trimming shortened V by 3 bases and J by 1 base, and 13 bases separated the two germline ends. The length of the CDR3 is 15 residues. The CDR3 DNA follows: TGTGCCACCAGCAGCCCGGGACGGGGATCCTACGAGCAGTACTTC. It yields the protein CATSSPGRGSYEQYF.

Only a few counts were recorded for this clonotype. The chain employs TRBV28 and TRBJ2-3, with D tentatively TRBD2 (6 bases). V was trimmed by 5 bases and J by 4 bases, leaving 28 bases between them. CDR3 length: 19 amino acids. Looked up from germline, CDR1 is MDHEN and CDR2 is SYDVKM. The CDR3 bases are TGTGCCAGCAGTCCTCCCTTAGCGGTTTTCCCTCCTTGGGCAGATACGCAGTATTTT. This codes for CASSPPLAVFPPWADTQYF.

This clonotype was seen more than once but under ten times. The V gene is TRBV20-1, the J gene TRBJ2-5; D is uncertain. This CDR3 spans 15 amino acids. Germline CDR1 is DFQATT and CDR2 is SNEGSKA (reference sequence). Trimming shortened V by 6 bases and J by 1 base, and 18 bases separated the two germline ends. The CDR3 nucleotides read TGCAGTGCCTCCCCGGGTTTCCAACTCCAAGAGACCCAGTACTTC. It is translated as CSASPGFQLQETQYF.

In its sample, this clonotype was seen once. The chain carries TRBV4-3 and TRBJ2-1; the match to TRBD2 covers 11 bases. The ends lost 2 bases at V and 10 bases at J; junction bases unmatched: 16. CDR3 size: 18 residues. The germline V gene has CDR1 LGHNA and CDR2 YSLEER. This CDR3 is CASSQTAGLAGMGGEQFF. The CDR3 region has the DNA TGCGCCAGCAGCCAAACCGCTGGACTAGCGGGTATGGGCGGAGAGCAGTTCTTC.

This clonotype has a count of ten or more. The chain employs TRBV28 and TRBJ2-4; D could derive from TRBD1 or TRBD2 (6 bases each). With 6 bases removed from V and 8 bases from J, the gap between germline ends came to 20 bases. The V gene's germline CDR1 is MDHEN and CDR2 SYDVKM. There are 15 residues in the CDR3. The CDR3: CASSSSARGPDIQYF. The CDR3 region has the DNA TGTGCCAGCAGCTCCTCTGCCCGGGGGCCGGACATTCAGTACTTC.

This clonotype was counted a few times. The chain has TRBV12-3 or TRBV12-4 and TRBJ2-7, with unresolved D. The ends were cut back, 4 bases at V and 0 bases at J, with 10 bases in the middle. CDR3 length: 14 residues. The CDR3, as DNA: TGTGCCAGCAGTTCGGTGGTGAGCTCCTACGAGCAGTACTTC. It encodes CASSSVVSSYEQYF.

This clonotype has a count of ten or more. CDR3 DNA: TGTGCCAGCGGATCTCGAGGACAGGTCAACAAATGGGCCAATGAGCAGTTCTTC. It encodes CASGSRGQVNKWANEQFF. This chain joins TRBV27 and TRBJ2-1; 7 bases are shared with TRBD1. The CDR3 is 18 residues long. Germline values: CDR1 MNHEY, CDR2 SMNVEV (reference sequence). V lost 8 bases and J lost 6; bases outside the gene matches: 22.

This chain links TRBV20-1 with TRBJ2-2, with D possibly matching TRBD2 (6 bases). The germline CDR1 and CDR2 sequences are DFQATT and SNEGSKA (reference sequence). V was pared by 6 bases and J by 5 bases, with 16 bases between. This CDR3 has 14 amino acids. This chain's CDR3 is CSASNGGGTGELFF. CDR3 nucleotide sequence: TGCAGTGCCTCTAACGGGGGAGGTACCGGGGAGCTGTTTTTT.